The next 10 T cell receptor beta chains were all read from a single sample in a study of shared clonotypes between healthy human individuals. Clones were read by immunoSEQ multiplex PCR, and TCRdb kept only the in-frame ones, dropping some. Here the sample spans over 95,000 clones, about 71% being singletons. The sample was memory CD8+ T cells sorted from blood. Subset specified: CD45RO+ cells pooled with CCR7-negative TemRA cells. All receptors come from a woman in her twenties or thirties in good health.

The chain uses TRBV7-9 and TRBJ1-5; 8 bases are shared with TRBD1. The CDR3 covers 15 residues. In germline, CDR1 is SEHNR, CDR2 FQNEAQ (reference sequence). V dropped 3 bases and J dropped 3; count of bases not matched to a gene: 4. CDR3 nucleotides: TGTGCCAGCAGCTTTGGGGACAGGAACAATCAGCCCCAGCATTTT. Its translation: CASSFGDRNNQPQHF.

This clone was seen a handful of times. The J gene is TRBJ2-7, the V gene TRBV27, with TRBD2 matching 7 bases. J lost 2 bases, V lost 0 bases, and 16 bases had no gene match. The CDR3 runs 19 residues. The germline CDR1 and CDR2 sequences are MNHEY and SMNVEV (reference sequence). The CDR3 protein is CASSLSHSYIGAGTYEQYF. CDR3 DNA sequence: TGTGCCAGCAGTTTATCTCATTCTTACATAGGAGCGGGAACCTACGAGCAGTACTTC.

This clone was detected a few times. The CDR3 loop is CASSLWERNNEQFF. CDR3 in DNA: TGCGCCAGCAGCTTGTGGGAGCGGAACAATGAGCAGTTCTTC. This chain connects TRBV5-1 to TRBJ2-1; tentative D call: TRBD2 (5 bases). V lost 1 base and J 5 bases, leaving 10 bases between the germline ends. The CDR3 runs to 14 residues. CDR1 is SGHRS and CDR2 is YFSETQ in the germline V gene.

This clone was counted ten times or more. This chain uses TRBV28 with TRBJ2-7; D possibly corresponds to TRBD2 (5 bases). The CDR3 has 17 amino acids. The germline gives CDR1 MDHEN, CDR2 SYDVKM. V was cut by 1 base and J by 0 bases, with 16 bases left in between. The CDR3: CASSLFGGPTSSYEQYF. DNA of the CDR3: TGTGCCAGCAGTTTATTTGGTGGGCCTACTAGCTCCTACGAGCAGTACTTC.

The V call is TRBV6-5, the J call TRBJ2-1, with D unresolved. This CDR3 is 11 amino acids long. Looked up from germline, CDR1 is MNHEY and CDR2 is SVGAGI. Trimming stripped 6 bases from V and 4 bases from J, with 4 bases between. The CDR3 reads CASSLYNEQFF. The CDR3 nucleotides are TGTGCCAGCAGCCTTTACAATGAGCAGTTCTTC.

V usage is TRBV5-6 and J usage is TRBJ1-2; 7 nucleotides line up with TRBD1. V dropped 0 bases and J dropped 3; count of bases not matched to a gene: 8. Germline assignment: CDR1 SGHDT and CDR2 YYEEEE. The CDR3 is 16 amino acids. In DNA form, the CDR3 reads TGTGCCAGCAGCTTGGAGTCGCAGGGGGTCGACTATGGCTACACCTTC. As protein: CASSLESQGVDYGYTF. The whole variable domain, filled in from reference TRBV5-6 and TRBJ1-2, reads DAGVTQSPTHLIKTRGQQVTLRCSPKSGHDTVSWYQQALGQGPQFIFQYYEEEERQRGNFPDRFSGHQFPNYSSELNVNALLLGDSALYLCASSLESQGVDYGYTFGSGTRLTVV.

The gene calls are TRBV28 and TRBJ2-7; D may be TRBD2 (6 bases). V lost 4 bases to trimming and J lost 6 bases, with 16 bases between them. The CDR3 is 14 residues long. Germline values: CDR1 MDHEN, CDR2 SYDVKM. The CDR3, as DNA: TGTGCCAGCAGTTCCCCCCGGGGGTTTCGCGAGCAGTACTTC. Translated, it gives CASSSPRGFREQYF.

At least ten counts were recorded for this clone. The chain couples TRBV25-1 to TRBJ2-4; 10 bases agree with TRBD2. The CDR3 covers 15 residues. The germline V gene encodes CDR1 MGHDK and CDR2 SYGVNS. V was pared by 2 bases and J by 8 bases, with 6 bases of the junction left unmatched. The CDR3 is CASSEASGRPDIQYF. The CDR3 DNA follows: TGTGCCAGCAGTGAAGCTAGCGGGAGACCGGACATTCAGTACTTC.

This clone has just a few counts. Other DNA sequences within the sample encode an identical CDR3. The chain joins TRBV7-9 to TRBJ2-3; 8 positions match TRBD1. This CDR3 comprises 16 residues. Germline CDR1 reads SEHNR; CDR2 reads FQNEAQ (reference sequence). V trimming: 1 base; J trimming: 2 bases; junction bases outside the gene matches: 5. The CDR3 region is CASSLVQGAVTDTQYF. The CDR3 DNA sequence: TGTGCCAGCAGCTTAGTTCAGGGGGCTGTCACAGATACGCAGTATTTT.

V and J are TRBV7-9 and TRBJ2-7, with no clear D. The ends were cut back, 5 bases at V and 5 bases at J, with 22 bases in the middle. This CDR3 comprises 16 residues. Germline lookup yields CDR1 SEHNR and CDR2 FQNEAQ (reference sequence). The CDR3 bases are TGTGCCAGCAGCCCAGATTGGACGGCCACTTCTCACGAGCAGTACTTC. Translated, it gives CASSPDWTATSHEQYF.